The 26 T cell receptor beta chains listed next were all sequenced from one sample in a study of blood T cell repertoires in COVID-19. The repertoire was sequenced with immunoSEQ multiplex PCR; TCRdb's copy has only in-frame clones and lacks some. The profile shows 150,000 to 200,000 clones, 75% to 90% of them singletons. Material: PBMCs or T cells enriched from blood (not recorded which). The source is a middle-aged woman with acute COVID-19.

This clone has a single count. This chain connects TRBV30 to TRBJ2-7, with D uncertain. The length of the CDR3 is 14 residues. Trimming took off 5 bases at V and 0 bases at J, with 14 bases between the two ends. The germline CDR1 and CDR2 sequences are GTSNPN and SVGIG (reference sequence). CDR3 sequence (DNA): TGTGCCTGGCATCAACCGGGTTCCTCCTACGAGCAGTACTTC. This gives the protein CAWHQPGSSYEQYF.

The rearrangement uses TRBV13 and TRBJ2-3; 9 bases agree with TRBD2. Germline V gene sequence: CDR1 PRHDT, CDR2 FYEKMQ (reference sequence). V trimming: 0 bases; J trimming: 3 bases; junction bases outside the gene matches: 7. The CDR3 has 17 residues. This CDR3 is CASSLGPAGGYTDTQYF. The CDR3 DNA reads as TGTGCCAGCAGCTTAGGGCCAGCGGGGGGTTATACAGATACGCAGTATTTT.

This clone was observed once. The genes are TRBV14 and TRBJ1-4, with TRBD1 matching over 9 bases. The CDR3 runs 16 residues. Germline-derived CDR1 and CDR2 are SGHDN and FVKESK. Germline trimming cut 4 bases from V and 4 bases from J; bases unmatched to any gene: 7. CDR3 amino acids: CASSLTGTGFNEKLFF. The CDR3 bases are TGTGCCAGCAGCCTCACCGGGACAGGGTTTAATGAAAAACTGTTTTTT. Looking up the rest from reference TRBV14 and TRBJ1-4 gives the full variable domain: EAGVTQFPSHSVIEKGQTVTLRCDPISGHDNLYWYRRVMGKEIKFLLHFVKESKQDESGMPNNRFLAERTGGTYSTLKVQPAELEDSGVYFCASSLTGTGFNEKLFFGSGTQLSVL.

The chain is built from TRBV4-1 and TRBJ2-7; 13 bases fit TRBD2. Germline trimming cut 3 bases from V and 6 bases from J; bases unmatched to any gene: 5. The CDR3 is 15 residues long. CDR1 and CDR2 from the germline V gene are MGHRA and YSYEKL. The CDR3 spells CASSQLLAGGPEQYF. CDR3 nucleotide sequence: TGCGCCAGCAGCCAGTTACTAGCGGGGGGGCCCGAGCAGTACTTC.

The chain joins TRBV19 to TRBJ1-4, with TRBD1 matching 8 bases. The germline V gene encodes CDR1 LNHDA and CDR2 SQIVND (reference sequence). This CDR3 has 15 residues. The trim removed 7 bases at V and 8 bases at J, leaving 12 bases unmatched. The CDR3 spells CASKMGGTGGEKLFF. CDR3 in DNA: TGTGCCAGTAAAATGGGTGGGACAGGAGGCGAAAAACTGTTTTTT.

This chain links TRBV9 with TRBJ1-3, with D perhaps TRBD1 (5 bases). The V gene lost 3 bases and the J gene lost 0 bases, with 16 bases spanning the gap. The CDR3 extends over 17 amino acids. In germline, CDR1 is SGDLS, CDR2 YYNGEE. The CDR3: CASSAGRGRTSGNTIYF. The CDR3 region has the DNA TGTGCCAGCAGCGCCGGAAGGGGCCGGACCTCTGGAAACACCATATATTTT.

This chain links TRBV15 with TRBJ2-3; 8 positions agree with TRBD2. V shed 0 bases and J 2 bases; nucleotides not matched to a gene: 4. Per the germline V gene, CDR1 is LNHNV and CDR2 is YYDKDF (reference sequence). This CDR3 has 16 amino acids. The CDR3 DNA sequence: TGTGCCACCAGCAGAGACAAGCGGGGGTTCACAGATACGCAGTATTTT. Protein product: CATSRDKRGFTDTQYF.

The chain is built from TRBV5-1 and TRBJ2-7; D may be TRBD2 (6 bases). CDR1 and CDR2 (germline): SGHRS, YFSETQ. The CDR3 spans 13 residues. Between the trimmed V and J ends, which lost 2 bases and 7 bases, there was a span of 13 bases. CDR3 amino acids: CASSFRDSGEQYF. The CDR3 DNA reads TGCGCCAGCAGCTTCCGGGACTCGGGGGAGCAGTACTTC.

V gene TRBV30 combines with J gene TRBJ2-3; TRBD1 might be the D (6 bases). Per the germline V gene, CDR1 is GTSNPN and CDR2 is SVGIG (reference sequence). The CDR3 is made up of 14 amino acids. V dropped 4 bases and J dropped 0 bases, with 11 bases sitting between them. The CDR3 protein is CAWNTGTSTDTQYF. The DNA for the CDR3 is TGTGCCTGGAACACAGGGACCAGCACAGATACGCAGTATTTT.

V gene TRBV9 combines with J gene TRBJ1-3, with 11 bases lining up with TRBD1. V lost 4 bases, J lost 4 bases, and 13 bases stayed unmatched. The CDR3 totals 18 residues. Germline values: CDR1 SGDLS, CDR2 YYNGEE. Written as DNA, the CDR3 is TGTGCCAGCAGCCTCAGGGACAGGGGGGCGACGGGAGGAAACACCATATATTTT. This translates into CASSLRDRGATGGNTIYF.

This chain uses TRBV2 with TRBJ1-5, with 7 nucleotides matching TRBD1. Germline trimming cut 2 bases from V and 5 bases from J; bases unmatched to any gene: 3. The germline CDR1 and CDR2 sequences are SNHLY and FYNNEI. The CDR3 totals 14 residues. The chain's CDR3 is CASSEQGVYQPQHF. The DNA for the CDR3 is TGTGCCAGCAGTGAACAGGGGGTATATCAGCCCCAGCATTTT.

The V and J genes are TRBV11-1 and TRBJ1-1; no clear D. The V gene's germline CDR1 is SGHAT and CDR2 FQDESV (reference sequence). The CDR3 totals 14 residues. The V and J ends lost 5 bases and 7 bases respectively, with 17 bases between them. CDR3 nucleotides: TGTGCCAGCAGCCGTGCCCAGGCCAAACTTGAAGCTTTCTTT. It encodes CASSRAQAKLEAFF.

The chain links TRBV2 to TRBJ2-1; 10 nucleotides agree with TRBD1. The CDR3 is 17 residues long. Germline lookup yields CDR1 SNHLY and CDR2 FYNNEI. Unmatched junction bases numbered 9, after V lost 6 bases and J lost 1 base. The CDR3 DNA sequence: TGTGCCAGCAGCGAGGGGACAGGGGTTTGGTCCTACAATGAGCAGTTCTTC. Translating it yields CASSEGTGVWSYNEQFF.

V and J are TRBV25-1 and TRBJ1-1, with TRBD1 matching over 7 bases. The germline V gene encodes CDR1 MGHDK and CDR2 SYGVNS. The CDR3 runs 16 residues. Losses at the gene ends were 4 bases for V and 4 bases for J; bases not matched to a gene: 12. DNA for the CDR3: TGTGCCAGCAGTGGACCCGACAGGGAGGATGCCACTGAAGCTTTCTTT. Translation gives CASSGPDREDATEAFF.

This clone was detected only a few times. The chain carries TRBV28 and TRBJ1-1; 8 bases map to TRBD1. Germline trimming cut 6 bases from V and 1 base from J; bases unmatched to any gene: 4. This CDR3 is 14 amino acids long. In germline, CDR1 is MDHEN, CDR2 SYDVKM. The CDR3 bases are TGTGCCAGCAGCCGGGACAGGAGGAACACTGAAGCTTTCTTT. Amino acid sequence: CASSRDRRNTEAFF.

The CDR3 region has the DNA TGTGCCAGCAGCTTATCCCAGGGAGGTATCAATCAGCCCCAGCATTTT. This sequence encodes CASSLSQGGINQPQHF. V gene TRBV11-2 combines with J gene TRBJ1-5; maybe TRBD1 (5 bases). Trimming shortened V by 2 bases and J by 3 bases, and 14 bases separated the two germline ends. The germline V gene has CDR1 SGHAT and CDR2 FQNNGV. This CDR3 is 16 amino acids long.

The rearrangement links TRBV15 to TRBJ2-3; TRBD2 aligns across 13 bases. Per germline, CDR1 LNHNV and CDR2 YYDKDF (reference sequence). The CDR3 covers 16 residues. J gave up 3 bases and V 5 bases, and 5 bases lay outside the gene matches. The CDR3 sequence: CATSPRLAGGTDTQYF. The DNA for the CDR3 is TGTGCCACCAGCCCGCGACTAGCGGGGGGAACAGATACGCAGTATTTT. The whole variable domain, filled in from reference TRBV15 and TRBJ2-3, reads DAMVIQNPRYQVTQFGKPVTLSCSQTLNHNVMYWYQQKSSQAPKLLFHYYDKDFNNEADTPDNFQSRRPNTSFCFLDIRSPGLGDTAMYLCATSPRLAGGTDTQYFGPGTRLTVL.

The chain has TRBV30 and TRBJ1-2; D is ambiguous. There are 13 residues in the CDR3. The germline gives CDR1 GTSNPN, CDR2 SVGIG (reference sequence). Trimming took 2 bases from V and 8 from J, leaving 15 bases between them. The CDR3 nucleotides read TGTGCCTGGAGTCAAGGACCAGGCGGGGGCTACACCTTC. Encoded protein: CAWSQGPGGGYTF.

The chain couples TRBV5-8 to TRBJ1-3; TRBD1 aligns across 8 bases. V lost 0 bases and J lost 4; bases outside the gene matches: 6. There are 16 residues in the CDR3. CDR1 and CDR2 from the germline V gene are SGHTS and YDEGEE. CDR3 amino acids: CASSLGQGARGNTIYF. CDR3 DNA: TGTGCCAGCAGCTTGGGCCAGGGGGCTCGAGGAAACACCATATATTTT.

The chain combines TRBV29-1 with TRBJ2-1; D possibly corresponds to TRBD1 (6 bases). The germline V gene has CDR1 SQVTM and CDR2 ANQGSEA. V was trimmed by 3 bases and J by 3 bases, leaving 18 bases between them. CDR3 length: 16 residues. The CDR3 DNA follows: TGCAGCGTTGATCCGGGACAAGTAACCCACTACAATGAGCAGTTCTTC. Translated, it gives CSVDPGQVTHYNEQFF.

This clone showed up just once. The CDR3 nucleotides are TGTGCCAGCAGGTCCCCGGGACAGGAGAACACTGAAGCTTTCTTT. Its translation: CASRSPGQENTEAFF. The chain recombines TRBV6-4 with TRBJ1-1, with TRBD1 matching over 8 bases. The CDR3 sequence is 15 residues long. Germline assignment: CDR1 MRHNA and CDR2 SNTAGT. V lost 6 bases to trimming and J lost 1 base; unmatched junction nucleotides: 7.

This chain uses TRBV28 with TRBJ2-4; 9 bases agree with TRBD2. CDR3 size: 17 residues. Germline V gene lookup returns CDR1 MDHEN and CDR2 SYDVKM. Trimming cost V 2 bases and J 1 base; bases outside gene matches: 6. CDR3 nucleotide sequence: TGTGCCAGCAGTTTACTGGCGGGGGGGCCGGCCAAAAACATTCAGTACTTC. This codes for CASSLLAGGPAKNIQYF.

The V and J genes are TRBV18 and TRBJ1-1, with D perhaps TRBD1 (6 bases). The CDR3 is 17 residues long. Germline CDR1 and CDR2: KGHSH and LQKENI. The V gene lost 2 bases and the J gene lost 2 bases, with 18 bases spanning the gap. In DNA form, the CDR3 reads TGTGCCAGCTCACCATTGGGGGGCGGCGGGGGAAACACTGAAGCTTTCTTT. The encoded protein is CASSPLGGGGGNTEAFF.

The rearrangement uses TRBV7-2 and TRBJ2-5; 14 bases match TRBD2. Germline V gives CDR1 SGHTA, CDR2 FQGNSA. The CDR3 has 16 amino acids. Germline trimming cut 1 base from V and 4 bases from J; bases unmatched to any gene: 2. The CDR3 DNA reads as TGTGCCAGCAGCTTAGGCGGGACTAGCGGGAGAGAGACCCAGTACTTC. Amino acids: CASSLGGTSGRETQYF.

The gene calls are TRBV5-1 and TRBJ2-7; 7 positions agree with TRBD2. This CDR3 is 14 amino acids long. The trim removed 2 bases at V and 6 bases at J, leaving 8 bases unmatched. Germline V gives CDR1 SGHRS, CDR2 YFSETQ. The CDR3 DNA reads TGCGCCAGCAGCTTCTCAGCGGGAATCGGCGAGCAGTACTTC. It encodes CASSFSAGIGEQYF.

The V call is TRBV6-2 or TRBV6-3, the J call TRBJ1-2, with D possibly matching TRBD1 (5 bases). The CDR3 spans 16 residues. CDR1 is MNHEY and CDR2 is SVGEGT in the germline V gene. With 0 bases removed from V and 3 bases from J, the gap between germline ends came to 14 bases. Here the CDR3 reads CASSYSINVGDYGYTF. DNA for the CDR3: TGTGCCAGCAGTTACTCGATAAATGTAGGGGACTATGGCTACACCTTC.